Shown below are 32 T cell receptor beta chains from a single sample sequenced in a study of blood T cell repertoires in COVID-19. Produced via immunoSEQ multiplex PCR; TCRdb's table is partial and in-frame only. The sample records 35,000 to 45,000 clones, around nine tenths being singletons. The sample was peripheral blood. The receptors were sampled from a human donor in a cohort sampled during active COVID-19.

This clone came up once. The chain recombines TRBV7-9 with TRBJ1-3, with 9 bases fitting TRBD1. Per the germline V gene, CDR1 is SEHNR and CDR2 is FQNEAQ (reference sequence). The V and J ends lost 5 bases and 4 bases, in that order; junction bases with no gene match: 3. CDR3 length equals 14 residues. The CDR3 protein is CASSRTGAGNTIYF. As DNA, the CDR3 is TGTGCCAGCAGCCGGACAGGGGCCGGAAACACCATATATTTT.

This chain uses TRBV5-4 with TRBJ2-4, with 12 positions matching TRBD2. J gave up 1 base and V 4 bases, and 3 bases lay outside the gene matches. Germline CDR1 SGHNT, CDR2 YYREEE (reference sequence). The CDR3 extends over 16 amino acids. The CDR3 DNA is TGTGCCAGCAGCCGAACTAGCGGGGGGGCCAAAAACATTCAGTACTTC. Its translation is CASSRTSGGAKNIQYF.

The V and J genes are TRBV13 and TRBJ1-2; TRBD1 is a possible D gene (5 bases). The CDR3 contains 15 residues. Trimming stripped 1 base from V and 6 bases from J, with 15 bases between. Germline V gene lookup returns CDR1 PRHDT and CDR2 FYEKMQ (reference sequence). Written as DNA, the CDR3 is TGTGCCAGCAGCTTAGAAACCGGGGACTTCGATGGCTACACCTTC. It translates to CASSLETGDFDGYTF. Full variable domain (rest looked up from reference TRBV13 and TRBJ1-2): AAGVIQSPRHLIKEKRETATLKCYPIPRHDTVYWYQQGPGQDPQFLISFYEKMQSDKGSIPDRFSAQQFSDYHSELNMSSLELGDSALYFCASSLETGDFDGYTFGSGTRLTVV.

This clone was picked up one time. This sequence joins TRBV27 and TRBJ1-1; 12 bases fit TRBD1. The germline gives CDR1 MNHEY, CDR2 SMNVEV (reference sequence). The CDR3 contains 18 residues. V was pared by 4 bases and J by 1 base, with 10 bases of the junction left unmatched. CDR3 sequence (DNA): TGTGCCAGCAGTTCCCCCGGGACAGGGGGCTCATCGAACACTGAAGCTTTCTTT. Translating it yields CASSSPGTGGSSNTEAFF.

The CDR3 spells CASSFSGGIGKDTQYF. In DNA form, the CDR3 reads TGTGCCAGCAGCTTCAGCGGGGGTATCGGGAAGGATACGCAGTATTTT. The chain carries TRBV7-3 and TRBJ2-3, with 8 bases aligning to TRBD2. Trimming cost V 3 bases and J 6 bases; bases outside gene matches: 11. In germline, CDR1 is SGHTA, CDR2 FQGTGA. The CDR3 extends over 16 amino acids.

The chain employs TRBV10-3 and TRBJ2-2; D is uncertain. V was pared by 6 bases and J by 3 bases, with 8 bases between. CDR3 length: 13 residues. Germline CDR1 reads ENHRY; CDR2 reads SYGVKD. The CDR3 spells CAIRDIYTGELFF. CDR3 DNA sequence: TGTGCCATCAGAGACATCTACACCGGGGAGCTGTTTTTT.

This clone is labeled medium-sized (0.01 to 0.1%). J is TRBJ1-2 and V is TRBV12-3 or TRBV12-4; 7 bases line up with TRBD1. Trimming at V came to 4 bases and at J to 6 bases, leaving 5 bases not matched to a gene. The CDR3 is 13 residues long. The CDR3 DNA reads as TGTGCCAGCAGTTCGACAGGGCTACATGGCTACACCTTC. Its translation is CASSSTGLHGYTF.

This rearrangement joins TRBV6-5 to TRBJ2-7; 10 bases are a match to TRBD2. The CDR3 length is 15 residues. CDR1 and CDR2 (germline): MNHEY, SVGAGI. The trim removed 9 bases at V and 0 bases at J, leaving 8 bases unmatched. The CDR3 spells CASSLAGAISYEQYF. DNA of the CDR3: TGTGCCAGTAGCCTAGCGGGGGCCATCTCCTACGAGCAGTACTTC.

This chain uses TRBV11-2 with TRBJ2-1, with 7 bases that match TRBD1. Germline V gene data show CDR1 as SGHAT and CDR2 as FQNNGV. Trimming removed 1 base from V and 10 bases from J; junction bases left unmatched: 4. CDR3 size: 13 residues. CDR3 coding DNA: TGTGCCAGCAGCTTAGCGGGACAGAGAGAGCAGTTCTTC. As protein: CASSLAGQREQFF.

V gene TRBV6-6 combines with J gene TRBJ2-7; TRBD1 aligns across 10 bases. J was trimmed by 5 bases and V by 4 bases; bases with no gene match: 5. The CDR3 has 14 residues. The V gene's germline CDR1 is MNHNY and CDR2 SVGAGI (reference sequence). The CDR3 DNA follows: TGTGCCAGCAGTTCGGGACAGGGGTTGGACGAGCAGTACTTC. This encodes CASSSGQGLDEQYF.

The genes are TRBV5-1 and TRBJ2-7; D is ambiguous. This CDR3 is 11 amino acids long. V gave up 5 bases and J gave up 5 bases, with 8 bases separating them. From germline, CDR1 is SGHRS and CDR2 YFSETQ. CDR3 DNA: TGCGCCAGCAGTTGGGCCAACGAGCAGTACTTC. This codes for CASSWANEQYF.

The V gene is TRBV28, the J gene TRBJ2-1; 7 bases map to TRBD2. CDR3 length: 14 amino acids. The V gene end was trimmed by 2 bases and the J gene end by 8 bases; junction bases not matched to a gene: 6. In germline, CDR1 is MDHEN, CDR2 SYDVKM. As DNA, the CDR3 is TGTGCCAGCAGTTTACGGGGAGGGAGGGATGAGCAGTTCTTC. It is translated as CASSLRGGRDEQFF.

The rearrangement joins TRBV19 to TRBJ2-2, with 7 bases fitting TRBD2. The CDR3 is 17 amino acids. Germline loops: CDR1 LNHDA, CDR2 SQIVND (reference sequence). V was clipped by 6 bases and J by 0 bases; unmatched bases: 10. The CDR3 is CASRKSLGGTNTGELFF. DNA for the CDR3: TGTGCCAGTAGAAAATCGCTGGGGGGGACGAACACCGGGGAGCTGTTTTTT.

The rearrangement links TRBV7-8 to TRBJ1-5, with D possibly matching TRBD1 (6 bases). The germline gives CDR1 SGHVS, CDR2 FQNEAQ. V lost 5 bases to trimming and J lost 6 bases, with 14 bases between them. The length of the CDR3 is 14 residues. The CDR3 DNA follows: TGTGCCAGCAGCAGCACAACAGGGTCTCAGCCCCAGCATTTT. Protein: CASSSTTGSQPQHF.

This chain connects TRBV6-5 to TRBJ2-7; D is perhaps TRBD1 (5 bases). The V end lost 5 bases, the J end lost 3 bases, and 8 bases lay between the germline ends. The CDR3 spans 12 residues. CDR1 and CDR2 (germline): MNHEY, SVGAGI. CDR3 amino acids: CASSLQGYEQYF. The CDR3 DNA follows: TGTGCCAGCAGTCTCCAGGGCTACGAGCAGTACTTC.

The count of this clone is one. The rearrangement joins TRBV6-5 to TRBJ2-7; the match to TRBD2 covers 8 bases. Per the germline V gene, CDR1 is MNHEY and CDR2 is SVGAGI. V dropped 7 bases and J dropped 4; count of bases not matched to a gene: 6. The CDR3 extends over 13 amino acids. The CDR3 protein is CASKTGGRYEQYF. CDR3 coding DNA: TGTGCCAGCAAGACGGGGGGGCGATACGAGCAGTACTTC.

This clone was observed a single time. The chain couples TRBV4-2 to TRBJ2-7; 9 bases fit TRBD2. J lost 0 bases, V lost 1 base, and 4 bases had no gene match. Germline V CDR1 and CDR2: LGHNA, YNFKEQ. The CDR3 is 16 residues long. The CDR3 region has the DNA TGTGCCAGCAGCCAAGGTAGCGGGGGCGCCTCCTACGAGCAGTACTTC. Translation gives CASSQGSGGASYEQYF.

The chain carries TRBV11-2 and TRBJ2-2; D unclear. The V gene lost 3 bases and the J gene lost 0 bases, with 5 bases spanning the gap. Germline assignment: CDR1 SGHAT and CDR2 FQNNGV. The CDR3 is made up of 14 amino acids. The CDR3 DNA is TGTGCCAGCAGCTTCCTCTCGAACACCGGGGAGCTGTTTTTT. Translating it yields CASSFLSNTGELFF.

This clone showed up just once. CDR3 region: CASSLSTRGNTIYF. CDR3 coding DNA: TGTGCCAGCAGTTTATCCACCAGAGGAAACACCATATATTTT. This chain uses TRBV28 with TRBJ1-3, with D hard to call. Germline-derived CDR1 and CDR2 are MDHEN and SYDVKM. The CDR3 sequence is 14 residues long. V lost 1 base and J 4 bases, leaving 8 bases between the germline ends.

V and J are TRBV7-9 and TRBJ1-3; 9 nucleotides line up with TRBD1. The CDR3 length is 15 residues. Trimming cost V 4 bases and J 4 bases; bases outside gene matches: 5. Germline V gene lookup returns CDR1 SEHNR and CDR2 FQNEAQ (reference sequence). Here the CDR3 DNA reads TGTGCCAGCAGCTCCGGACAGGGGTTGGGAAACACCATATATTTT. This translates into CASSSGQGLGNTIYF.

The rearrangement uses TRBV2 and TRBJ2-7; possibly TRBD2 for D (6 bases). From germline, CDR1 is SNHLY and CDR2 FYNNEI. V gave up 2 bases and J gave up 5 bases, with 13 bases separating them. The CDR3 consists of 14 residues. The CDR3 nucleotides are TGTGCCAGCAGTGAATTCGGGGGTGCGGACGAGCAGTACTTC. Translating it yields CASSEFGGADEQYF.

The gene calls are TRBV4-1 and TRBJ2-2, with a tentative D call TRBD1 (6 bases). Trimming pared 1 base from V and 0 bases from J, leaving 18 bases between. CDR1 is MGHRA, CDR2 YSYEKL, per germline. This CDR3 is 19 amino acids long. The CDR3 bases are TGCGCCAGCAGCCAAGTCCCAGCAGGGGACCTTTCGAACACCGGGGAGCTGTTTTTT. Its protein product is CASSQVPAGDLSNTGELFF.

This chain uses TRBV28 with TRBJ1-5, with 7 positions matching TRBD1. The CDR3 length is 15 residues. Germline assignment: CDR1 MDHEN and CDR2 SYDVKM. The trim removed 5 bases at V and 2 bases at J, leaving 6 bases unmatched. The CDR3: CASSRDRERNQPQHF. The CDR3 coding sequence is TGTGCCAGCAGTCGTGACAGGGAGCGCAATCAGCCCCAGCATTTT.

The chain couples TRBV29-1 to TRBJ2-1; no clear D gene. Between the trimmed V and J ends, which lost 6 bases and 0 bases, there was a span of 9 bases. CDR3 length: 13 amino acids. CDR1 is SQVTM and CDR2 is ANQGSEA in the germline V gene. The CDR3: CSVRWSSYNEQFF. CDR3 in DNA: TGCAGCGTGCGGTGGAGCTCCTACAATGAGCAGTTCTTC.

The chain combines TRBV11-2 with TRBJ2-7, with D unresolved. Germline CDR1 SGHAT, CDR2 FQNNGV. This CDR3 has 16 amino acids. V dropped 1 base and J dropped 0 bases, with 13 bases sitting between them. The CDR3 nucleotides read TGTGCCAGCAGCTTAGGTGGTTGGCGGAACTCCTACGAGCAGTACTTC. Translating gives CASSLGGWRNSYEQYF. The full variable domain, its missing parts supplied by reference TRBV11-2 and TRBJ2-7, is EAGVAQSPRYKIIEKRQSVAFWCNPISGHATLYWYQQILGQGPKLLIQFQNNGVVDDSQLPKDRFSAERLKGVDSTLKIQPAKLEDSAVYLCASSLGGWRNSYEQYFGPGTRLTVT.

CDR3 nucleotides: TGTGCCAGCTGGGACAGTCTCTACACTGAAGCTTTCTTT. It specifies CASWDSLYTEAFF. This rearrangement joins TRBV27 to TRBJ1-1, with 7 bases lining up with TRBD1. Looked up from germline, CDR1 is MNHEY and CDR2 is SMNVEV (reference sequence). V was pared by 8 bases and J by 3 bases, with 6 bases of the junction left unmatched. The CDR3 sequence is 13 residues long.

The chain uses TRBV21-1 and TRBJ2-3; the listed D gene, TRBD2, was not tested against the DNA. TRBV21-1 is described as a pseudogene. The CDR3 is 20 residues long. Here the CDR3 DNA reads TGTGCCAGCAGCAAATTTAGGAGGAAAAATCTTAGCGGCCCCCCAGATACGCAGTATTTT. Its translation is CASSKFRRKNLSGPPDTQYF.

The chain recombines TRBV5-6 with TRBJ1-1, with 9 bases fitting TRBD1. The CDR3 totals 15 residues. V was pared by 4 bases and J by 1 base, with 5 bases of the junction left unmatched. The germline CDR1 and CDR2 sequences are SGHDT and YYEEEE. CDR3 coding DNA: TGTGCCAGCAGCGCATCGGGACAGGGGAACACTGAAGCTTTCTTT. It is translated as CASSASGQGNTEAFF.

The rearrangement joins TRBV7-6 to TRBJ1-5, with a possible D match to TRBD1 (6 bases). The CDR3 has 15 residues. Germline V gene lookup returns CDR1 SGHVS and CDR2 FNYEAQ. V was clipped by 5 bases and J by 0 bases, with 11 bases between them. This CDR3 is CASSVGHFSNQPQHF. CDR3 nucleotides: TGTGCCAGCAGCGTGGGACACTTTAGCAATCAGCCCCAGCATTTT. The full variable domain, its missing parts supplied by reference TRBV7-6 and TRBJ1-5, is GAGVSQSPRYKVTKRGQDVALRCDPISGHVSLYWYRQALGQGPEFLTYFNYEAQQDKSGLPNDRFSAERPEGSISTLTIQRTEQRDSAMYRCASSVGHFSNQPQHFGDGTRLSIL.

This clone was found once. The chain recombines TRBV19 with TRBJ1-5; 8 bases are shared with TRBD1. Germline CDR1 reads LNHDA; CDR2 reads SQIVND (reference sequence). V lost 2 bases, J lost 3 bases, and 0 bases stayed unmatched. The CDR3 totals 14 residues. The CDR3 reads CASSIQGANQPQHF. The CDR3 coding sequence is TGTGCCAGTAGTATACAGGGGGCCAATCAGCCCCAGCATTTT. The full variable domain, with the rest looked up from reference TRBV19 and TRBJ1-5, is DGGITQSPKYLFRKEGQNVTLSCEQNLNHDAMYWYRQDPGQGLRLIYYSQIVNDFQKGDIAEGYSVSREKKESFPLTVTSAQKNPTAFYLCASSIQGANQPQHFGDGTRLSIL.

The V and J genes are TRBV7-9 and TRBJ1-1; D not resolved. The germline CDR1 and CDR2 sequences are SEHNR and FQNEAQ (reference sequence). The CDR3 is 14 residues long. Trimming shortened V by 2 bases and J by 1 base, and 8 bases separated the two germline ends. This CDR3 is CASSLLLGNTEAFF. The DNA of the CDR3 is TGTGCCAGCAGCTTATTGCTAGGGAACACTGAAGCTTTCTTT.

The chain employs TRBV3-1 (or the pseudogene TRBV3-2) and TRBJ1-2; 10 nucleotides line up with TRBD1. J lost 5 bases, V lost 0 bases, and 12 bases had no gene match. Germline CDR1 reads LGHDT; CDR2 reads YNNKEL (reference sequence). The CDR3 covers 18 residues. The CDR3 sequence is CASSQERQGAKYTYGYTF. The CDR3 DNA reads TGTGCCAGCAGCCAAGAGAGACAGGGGGCCAAATATACGTATGGCTACACCTTC.